One sample yielded the 14 T cell receptor beta chains listed below, sequenced in a study of blood T cells in healthy people across ages. For the second PCR, which ran for 7 to 11 cycles, a sample-barcoded 5' primer and a J-beta primer mix were used. Using its own MiXCR run on the 5' RACE reads, TCRdb lists one record per CDR3 protein. The table includes over 1,200,000 distinct CDR3 sequences, roughly 60% detected once. Sequenced material: blood. Receptors were obtained from a man between 18 and 29 years old in good health.

This clonotype is a singleton in its sample. This chain connects TRBV20-1 to TRBJ2-3, with D tentatively TRBD2 (5 bases). The CDR3 totals 14 residues. Germline lookup yields CDR1 DFQATT and CDR2 SNEGSKA (reference sequence). The V gene lost 0 bases and the J gene lost 3 bases, with 10 bases spanning the gap. The CDR3 region has the DNA TGCAGTGCTAGAGACTTAACGGGGACAGATACGCAGTATTTT. It translates to CSARDLTGTDTQYF.

This sequence joins TRBV29-1 and TRBJ2-2, with D possibly TRBD1 on 6 matching bases. The germline gives CDR1 SQVTM, CDR2 ANQGSEA. CDR3 size: 14 residues. Between the trimmed V and J ends, which lost 1 base and 4 bases, there was a span of 10 bases. CDR3 DNA sequence: TGCAGCGTTGAAGGGCAGGGGAGCACCGGGGAGCTGTTTTTT. Translation: CSVEGQGSTGELFF.

This clonotype was recorded only once. The chain uses TRBV5-1 and TRBJ2-1, with D possibly matching TRBD2 (5 bases). Trimming removed 4 bases at V and 5 bases at J, with 13 bases between. This CDR3 has 14 residues. The germline CDR1 and CDR2 sequences are SGHRS and YFSETQ. The CDR3 DNA reads as TGCGCCAGCAGCCCCACCGGGAACAACAATGAGCAGTTCTTC. Translation: CASSPTGNNNEQFF.

V gene TRBV4-2 combines with J gene TRBJ2-7; no clear D. The germline V gene has CDR1 LGHNA and CDR2 YNFKEQ. The V end lost 0 bases, the J end lost 1 base, and 7 bases lay between the germline ends. The CDR3 is made up of 14 amino acids. The DNA of the CDR3 is TGTGCCAGCAGCCAAGAGCTTAGTTCCTACGAGCAGTACTTC. Encoded protein: CASSQELSSYEQYF.

The gene calls are TRBV7-2 and TRBJ2-7, with D possibly TRBD1 on 5 matching bases. CDR1 is SGHTA, CDR2 FQGNSA, per germline. Trimming removed 5 bases at V and 0 bases at J, with 11 bases between. This CDR3 region has 14 residues. CDR3 residues: CASSLTTASYEQYF. The CDR3 nucleotides read TGTGCCAGCAGCCTAACGACAGCCTCCTACGAGCAGTACTTC.

This clonotype was detected a few times. The chain links TRBV7-2 to TRBJ1-2, with no clear D. Trimming removed 4 bases from V and 8 bases from J, with 17 bases in between. The CDR3 runs to 14 residues. Germline CDR1 SGHTA, CDR2 FQGNSA. CDR3 DNA: TGTGCCAGCAGCTATAATCGGGGAAAAGACGGCTACACCTTC. It yields the protein CASSYNRGKDGYTF. The full variable domain, with the rest looked up from reference TRBV7-2 and TRBJ1-2, is GAGVSQSPSNKVTEKGKDVELRCDPISGHTALYWYRQSLGQGLEFLIYFQGNSAPDKSGLPSDRFSAERTGGSVSTLTIQRTQQEDSAVYLCASSYNRGKDGYTFGSGTRLTVV.

The CDR3 DNA reads as TGTGCCAGCAGCCCCTTGACACAACGCTCCTACGAGCAGTACTTC. Translating it yields CASSPLTQRSYEQYF. The chain joins TRBV7-9 to TRBJ2-7; D gene uncertain. The CDR3 totals 15 residues. Trimming cost V 5 bases and J 0 bases, with 14 bases left between them. Germline-derived CDR1 and CDR2 are SEHNR and FQNEAQ (reference sequence). Filled out from reference TRBV7-9 and TRBJ2-7, the complete variable domain reads DTGVSQNPRHKITKRGQNVTFRCDPISEHNRLYWYRQTLGQGPEFLTYFQNEAQLEKSRLLSDRFSAERPKGSFSTLEIQRTEQGDSAMYLCASSPLTQRSYEQYFGPGTRLTVT.

V gene TRBV4-3 combines with J gene TRBJ2-1, with 10 bases aligning to TRBD2. CDR3 length: 15 amino acids. V lost 5 bases, J lost 7 bases, and 8 bases stayed unmatched. Germline assignment: CDR1 LGHNA and CDR2 YSLEER. DNA of the CDR3: TGCGCCAGCAGCACAGCGGGGGGGCCGGTTAATGAGCAGTTCTTC. It codes for CASSTAGGPVNEQFF.

The chain carries TRBV29-1 and TRBJ1-2, with D maybe TRBD1 (5 bases). The germline V gene has CDR1 SQVTM and CDR2 ANQGSEA. The length of the CDR3 is 12 residues. V lost 2 bases to trimming and J lost 8 bases, with 12 bases between them. The CDR3 nucleotides read TGCAGCGTTGAACCCGACGAGGGGGGCTACACCTTC. It specifies CSVEPDEGGYTF.

This rearrangement joins TRBV4-2 to TRBJ2-1; maybe TRBD1 (5 bases). Trimming took off 5 bases at V and 6 bases at J, with 14 bases between the two ends. Germline assignment: CDR1 LGHNA and CDR2 YNFKEQ. The CDR3 is 14 amino acids. The CDR3 nucleotides read TGTGCCAGCAGCGGCCCCGTCCAGGGCAATGAGCAGTTCTTC. Its protein is CASSGPVQGNEQFF.

The genes are TRBV20-1 and TRBJ1-4; D not certain. Germline V gene sequence: CDR1 DFQATT, CDR2 SNEGSKA (reference sequence). V was clipped by 6 bases and J by 3 bases, with 11 bases between them. This CDR3 has 13 residues. Here the CDR3 reads CSAGVVSNEKLFF. The CDR3 bases are TGCAGTGCAGGCGTGGTGTCTAATGAAAAACTGTTTTTT.

The V call is TRBV6-6, the J call TRBJ2-6, with TRBD1 as a possible D gene (7 bases). The V gene's germline CDR1 is MNHNY and CDR2 SVGAGI (reference sequence). Trimming cost V 8 bases and J 0 bases, with 14 bases left between them. CDR3 length: 16 residues. CDR3 bases: TGTGCCAGCGGGGGGACAGTCCCCTCTGGGGCCAACGTCCTGACTTTC. It codes for CASGGTVPSGANVLTF.

This clonotype has just a few counts. The chain couples TRBV4-1 to TRBJ2-7; possible D gene TRBD1, 6 bases. Trimming took off 2 bases at V and 2 bases at J, with 13 bases between the two ends. Germline values: CDR1 MGHRA, CDR2 YSYEKL. CDR3 length: 15 residues. The CDR3 bases are TGCGCCAGCAGCCAATGGGACACCTCCACCTACGAGCAGTACTTC. Amino acids: CASSQWDTSTYEQYF.

There are a few counts of this clonotype. The rearrangement joins TRBV20-1 to TRBJ1-5; possible D gene TRBD1, 6 bases. Deletions cut 0 bases from V and 9 bases from J, with 15 bases between. Germline CDR1 DFQATT, CDR2 SNEGSKA (reference sequence). The CDR3 length is 14 residues. In DNA form, the CDR3 reads TGCAGTGCTAGAGATGGGACAACTACACGGCCCCAGCATTTT. It codes for CSARDGTTTRPQHF.